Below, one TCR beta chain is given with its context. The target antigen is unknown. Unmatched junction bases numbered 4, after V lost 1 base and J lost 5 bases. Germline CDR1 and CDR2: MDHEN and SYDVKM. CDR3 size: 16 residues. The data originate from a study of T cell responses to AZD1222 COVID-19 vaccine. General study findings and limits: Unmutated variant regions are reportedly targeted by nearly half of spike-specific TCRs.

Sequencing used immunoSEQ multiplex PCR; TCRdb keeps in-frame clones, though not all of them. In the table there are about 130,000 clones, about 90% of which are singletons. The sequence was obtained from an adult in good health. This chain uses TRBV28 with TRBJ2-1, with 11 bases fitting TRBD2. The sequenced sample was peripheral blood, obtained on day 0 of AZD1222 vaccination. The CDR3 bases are TGTGCCAGCAGTTTATTATTTAGCGGGAGGGACAATGAGCAGTTCTTC. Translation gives CASSLLFSGRDNEQFF.